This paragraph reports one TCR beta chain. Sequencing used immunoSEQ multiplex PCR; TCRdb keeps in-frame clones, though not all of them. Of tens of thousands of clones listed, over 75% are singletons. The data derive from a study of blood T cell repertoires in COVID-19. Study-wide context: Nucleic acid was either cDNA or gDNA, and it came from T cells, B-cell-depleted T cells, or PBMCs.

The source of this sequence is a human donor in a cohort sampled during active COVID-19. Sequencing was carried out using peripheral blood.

CDR3 residues: CSGFERSQETQYF. CDR3 nucleotide sequence: TGCAGCGGTTTTGAGCGATCTCAAGAGACCCAGTACTTC. The chain joins TRBV29-1 to TRBJ2-5; D gene unclear. The CDR3 is 13 residues long. The V gene's germline CDR1 is SQVTM and CDR2 ANQGSEA. The V gene lost 7 bases and the J gene lost 2 bases, with 14 bases spanning the gap.